One and the same sample provided the 18 T cell receptor beta chains below, sequenced in a study of T cells in Graves' hyperthyroidism and ophthalmopathy. Regions amplified from RNA transcripts were the TCR beta CDR3 regions. An initial round of RT-PCR targeting the TCR CDR3 relied on the HTBI primer set. In TCRdb, the multiplex PCR reads were re-called with MiXCR into one record per CDR3 protein. The table shows more than 300,000 distinct CDR3 sequences, with about a sixth occurring only once. Sequencing was performed on blood. The receptors here all came from a woman aged 25 to 39 with Graves' hyperthyroidism that later progressed to Graves' ophthalmopathy.

With respect to this clonotype: This may stem from a read error, because a much larger clone lies one nucleotide away. V is TRBV11-2 and J is TRBJ2-7, with D possibly matching TRBD1 (6 bases). The J call may be incorrect, as the DNA end agrees better with TRBJ2-1. This CDR3 is 15 amino acids long. Germline V gene lookup returns CDR1 SGHAT and CDR2 FQNNGV. This CDR3 is CASRGHRHGRYEQFF. The CDR3 DNA reads as TGTGCCAGCCGGGGACACCGACACGGCAGGTACGAGCAGTTCTTC.

In its sample, this clonotype was seen a few times. This chain joins TRBV19 and TRBJ1-4; D unclear. Trimming took off 5 bases at V and 4 bases at J, with 17 bases between the two ends. The CDR3 loop spans 16 amino acids. Germline CDR1 reads LNHDA; CDR2 reads SQIVND (reference sequence). CDR3 nucleotide sequence: TGTGCCAGTAGTTCCTCGAACCACGGAAGTAATGAAAAACTGTTTTTT. Its translation is CASSSSNHGSNEKLFF. Full variable domain (outside the CDR3, taken from reference TRBV19 and TRBJ1-4): DGGITQSPKYLFRKEGQNVTLSCEQNLNHDAMYWYRQDPGQGLRLIYYSQIVNDFQKGDIAEGYSVSREKKESFPLTVTSAQKNPTAFYLCASSSSNHGSNEKLFFGSGTQLSVL.

This clonotype has ten or more counts. The chain carries TRBV12-3 or TRBV12-4 and TRBJ1-2; 7 positions match TRBD1. Unmatched junction bases numbered 8, after V lost 3 bases and J lost 7 bases. This CDR3 region has 14 residues. This CDR3 reads CASSLGQGVGGYTF. Written as DNA, the CDR3 is TGTGCCAGCAGTTTGGGGCAGGGGGTGGGTGGCTACACCTTC.

The table lists this clonotype with many counts. The chain has TRBV6-5 and TRBJ2-3; D remains ambiguous. Germline lookup yields CDR1 MNHEY and CDR2 SVGAGI. The V end lost 0 bases, the J end lost 6 bases, and 10 bases lay between the germline ends. The CDR3 is 14 residues long. The CDR3 protein is CASSYSTPEDTQYF. DNA of the CDR3: TGTGCCAGCAGTTACTCGACTCCCGAGGATACGCAGTATTTT.

This clonotype was recorded at least ten times. The chain's CDR3 is CASSFFRGNNVLTF. The CDR3 DNA is TGTGCCAGCAGTTTTTTTAGGGGTAACAACGTCCTGACTTTC. J is TRBJ2-6 and V is TRBV28, with D possibly matching TRBD1 (5 bases). The CDR3 contains 14 residues. V was shortened by 3 bases and J by 9 bases, with 12 bases between the two germline ends. The V gene's germline CDR1 is MDHEN and CDR2 SYDVKM. Full variable domain (outside the CDR3, taken from reference TRBV28 and TRBJ2-6): DVKVTQSSRYLVKRTGEKVFLECVQDMDHENMFWYRQDPGLGLRLIYFSYDVKMKEKGDIPEGYSVSREKKERFSLILESASTNQTSMYLCASSFFRGNNVLTFGAGSRLTVL.

This clonotype was found many times. CDR3 sequence (DNA): TGTGCCAGCAGCCAAGTCCGGGGAGGTTATGAAAAACTGTTTTTT. Its translation is CASSQVRGGYEKLFF. The chain joins TRBV3-1 to TRBJ1-4; D unresolved. There are 15 residues in the CDR3. The V end lost 1 base, the J end lost 6 bases, and 12 bases lay between the germline ends. From germline, CDR1 is LGHDT and CDR2 YNNKEL (reference sequence). Looking up the rest from reference TRBV3-1 and TRBJ1-4 gives the full variable domain: DTAVSQTPKYLVTQMGNDKSIKCEQNLGHDTMYWYKQDSKKFLKIMFSYNNKELIINETVPNRFSPKSPDKAHLNLHINSLELGDSAVYFCASSQVRGGYEKLFFGSGTQLSVL.

CDR3 nucleotides: TGTGCCAGCAGCGGTCTCGGGGGGGGCTACGAGCAGTACTTC. Residues: CASSGLGGGYEQYF. This rearrangement joins TRBV9 to TRBJ2-7, with TRBD2 identical over 8 bases. V lost 3 bases, J lost 3 bases, and 5 bases stayed unmatched. There are 14 residues in the CDR3. Germline V gene lookup returns CDR1 SGDLS and CDR2 YYNGEE. Full variable domain (outside the CDR3, taken from reference TRBV9 and TRBJ2-7): DSGVTQTPKHLITATGQRVTLRCSPRSGDLSVYWYQQSLDQGLQFLIQYYNGEERAKGNILERFSAQQFPDLHSELNLSSLELGDSALYFCASSGLGGGYEQYFGPGTRLTVT.

The V and J genes are TRBV7-6 and TRBJ1-2; the match to TRBD1 covers 7 bases. CDR1 is SGHVS and CDR2 is FNYEAQ in the germline V gene. V lost 4 bases, J lost 6 bases, and 5 bases stayed unmatched. CDR3 length equals 13 residues. CDR3 loop: CASSYQQGHGYTF. The CDR3 coding sequence is TGTGCCAGCAGCTACCAACAGGGGCATGGCTACACCTTC. The whole variable domain, filled in from reference TRBV7-6 and TRBJ1-2, reads GAGVSQSPRYKVTKRGQDVALRCDPISGHVSLYWYRQALGQGPEFLTYFNYEAQQDKSGLPNDRFSAERPEGSISTLTIQRTEQRDSAMYRCASSYQQGHGYTFGSGTRLTVV.

Ten or more counts support this clonotype. This chain links TRBV28 with TRBJ2-7, with 10 bases identical to TRBD1. Germline CDR1 and CDR2: MDHEN and SYDVKM. The CDR3 has 17 residues. The V and J ends lost 2 bases and 3 bases, in that order; junction bases with no gene match: 10. CDR3 coding DNA: TGTGCCAGCAGTTTAAGGTGGTTCGGGGACAGGGGCTACGAGCAGTACTTC. It codes for CASSLRWFGDRGYEQYF.

This clonotype has just one count. The J gene is TRBJ2-7, the V gene TRBV20-1; 7 bases agree with TRBD2. Germline CDR1 reads DFQATT; CDR2 reads SNEGSKA (reference sequence). The V gene end was trimmed by 5 bases and the J gene end by 2 bases; junction bases not matched to a gene: 6. The CDR3 has 13 residues. CDR3 residues: CSAGVAGTYEQYF. CDR3 DNA: TGCAGTGCTGGAGTAGCGGGTACCTACGAGCAGTACTTC.

This clonotype occurred many times. The chain joins TRBV12-3 or TRBV12-4 to TRBJ1-2, with D possibly being TRBD1 (6 bases). V was pared by 3 bases and J by 4 bases, with 12 bases between. This CDR3 has 14 residues. The CDR3 DNA sequence: TGTGCCAGCAGTTTTAACAGGGAGGGCTATGGCTACACCTTC. Translation: CASSFNREGYGYTF.

This clonotype turned up a few times. This sequence joins TRBV28 and TRBJ1-5, with D tentatively TRBD1 (5 bases). The CDR3 sequence is 17 residues long. V was shortened by 1 base and J by 1 base, with 14 bases between the two germline ends. Germline values: CDR1 MDHEN, CDR2 SYDVKM. The CDR3 DNA is TGTGCCAGCAGTTTATTAGTCGGAGGGGTAAGCAATCAGCCCCAGCATTTT. Encoded protein: CASSLLVGGVSNQPQHF. The full variable domain, rest sourced from reference TRBV28 and TRBJ1-5, is DVKVTQSSRYLVKRTGEKVFLECVQDMDHENMFWYRQDPGLGLRLIYFSYDVKMKEKGDIPEGYSVSREKKERFSLILESASTNQTSMYLCASSLLVGGVSNQPQHFGDGTRLSIL.

This clonotype appeared many times. The J gene is TRBJ2-7, the V gene TRBV3-1; no firm D call. From germline, CDR1 is LGHDT and CDR2 YNNKEL (reference sequence). V dropped 2 bases and J dropped 2 bases, with 13 bases sitting between them. This CDR3 comprises 15 residues. The CDR3 bases are TGTGCCAGCAGCCAACCGACGGCCGTCCCCTACGAGCAGTACTTC. It codes for CASSQPTAVPYEQYF.

Ten or more counts support this clonotype. The rearrangement uses TRBV4-2 and TRBJ2-1, with TRBD2 matching 10 bases. V shed 3 bases, J shed 8 bases, and the junction held 13 bases outside the gene matches. CDR3 length equals 17 residues. Germline CDR1 and CDR2: LGHNA and YNFKEQ. The CDR3 DNA follows: TGTGCCAGCAGCCACCCTCAGACTAGCGGGCGAGCCTATGAGCAGTTCTTC. Its protein is CASSHPQTSGRAYEQFF.

This clonotype was seen repeatedly, ten times or more. J is TRBJ1-2 and V is TRBV9; no firm D call. V shed 0 bases and J shed 4 bases, with 10 bases lying between them. Germline assignment: CDR1 SGDLS and CDR2 YYNGEE. The CDR3 runs to 14 residues. This CDR3 reads CASSVVFAFYGYTF. Here the CDR3 DNA reads TGTGCCAGCAGCGTAGTTTTCGCCTTCTATGGCTACACCTTC.

This clonotype came up many times. The chain carries TRBV29-1 and TRBJ2-2; 7 nucleotides align to TRBD1. This CDR3 spans 18 amino acids. Trimming cost V 0 bases and J 8 bases; bases outside gene matches: 18. Germline V CDR1 and CDR2: SQVTM, ANQGSEA. DNA of the CDR3: TGCAGCGTTGAAGACCCGTATCGATCAGGGGGAGTTTATGGGGAGCTGTTTTTT. As protein: CSVEDPYRSGGVYGELFF.

The CDR3 reads CASSSQAGFGRAHEQYF. The CDR3 DNA sequence: TGTGCCAGCAGCTCCCAGGCGGGTTTCGGGAGGGCCCACGAGCAGTACTTC. The rearrangement joins TRBV7-8 to TRBJ2-7; 8 bases line up with TRBD2. The CDR3 runs 17 residues. After removal of 4 bases from V and 5 bases from J, the junction contained 16 bases not matched to a gene. From germline, CDR1 is SGHVS and CDR2 FQNEAQ.

This clonotype was seen at least ten times. The rearrangement links TRBV28 to TRBJ1-1, with 8 bases lining up with TRBD1. The germline CDR1 and CDR2 sequences are MDHEN and SYDVKM. This CDR3 has 16 amino acids. The V segment lost 6 bases and the J segment 3 bases; nucleotides outside the gene matches: 12. This chain's CDR3 is CASRGDRLGSDTEAFF. The CDR3 bases are TGTGCCAGCAGGGGGGACAGGTTGGGGTCGGACACTGAAGCTTTCTTT. Based on the CDR3 plus reference TRBV28 and TRBJ1-1, the full variable domain is DVKVTQSSRYLVKRTGEKVFLECVQDMDHENMFWYRQDPGLGLRLIYFSYDVKMKEKGDIPEGYSVSREKKERFSLILESASTNQTSMYLCASRGDRLGSDTEAFFGQGTRLTVV.